The clone carrying this TCR beta chain was recorded a few times. Antigen specificity is unknown. The sample originates from a study of Graves' ophthalmopathy and Graves' hyperthyroidism. Deletions cut 2 bases from V and 6 bases from J, with 13 bases between. Per germline, CDR1 MNHEY and CDR2 SVGAGI. The length of the CDR3 is 14 residues. General observations from the study: The model achieved 70.59% sensitivity and 72% to 75% specificity for ophthalmopathy progression. A majority of expanded thyroid clonotypes exceeding 0.001 frequency were likewise present in blood.

RNA transcripts were the source from which TCR beta CDR3 regions were amplified. First-round RT-PCR relied on HTBI primers, and a second-round multiplex PCR came next. TCRdb called the multiplex PCR reads again in MiXCR, with one record for every CDR3 protein. The table lists around 1.1 million distinct CDR3 sequences, about 40% of them singletons. Uncontrolled infections, pregnancy, lactation or other autoimmune diseases led to patient exclusion. Diagnostic conclusions were grounded in clinical symptoms, serum thyroxine, TRAb, thyroid ultrasound and orbital computed tomography. The chain links TRBV6-5 to TRBJ1-1, with no clear D. The sample taken for sequencing was peripheral blood or thyroid tissue (not recorded which). This receptor was taken from an adult man with Graves' hyperthyroidism. CDR3 residues: CASSYIEGHAEAFF. In DNA form, the CDR3 reads TGTGCCAGCAGTTACATCGAGGGTCACGCTGAAGCTTTCTTT.